This TCR beta chain was identified during a study of cytomegalovirus exposure and HLA in healthy donors. A few counts support this clone. Its antigen is undetermined. The primer mix had 60 Vbeta and 13 Jbeta primers. TCRdb keeps only in-frame clones here, not all; method: immunoSEQ multiplex PCR. Of about 150,000 clones detected, roughly 84% appear once; the ten largest clones hold less than 2.5%. Broader study findings: It was taken for granted in presence/absence analyses that sequencing depth across donors was roughly uniform. Reportedly, HLA-A and HLA-B alleles of most subjects were accurately predicted from TCR beta.

Germline V gene data show CDR1 as MNHNS and CDR2 as SASEGT. V shed 4 bases and J shed 15 bases, with 13 bases lying between them. The CDR3 has 12 residues. This chain uses TRBV6-1 with TRBJ1-6; no clear D gene. This TCR derives from a woman under 30 in good health and CMV-seronegative. The source material was PBMCs. This CDR3 is CASSGALLDLHF. In nucleotides, the CDR3 is TGTGCCAGCAGTGGGGCCTTATTGGACCTCCACTTT.